Presented here are 20 T cell receptor beta chains from one specimen sequenced in a study of response to subunit inactivated influenza vaccine. From the RT-PCR reads, TCRdb called clonotypes with MiXCR, one entry per CDR3 protein. Of fewer than 750,000 distinct CDR3 sequences listed, roughly 15% are singletons. Sequencing used PBMCs from blood, obtained approximately 13 days after vaccination. Source of these receptors: a middle-aged man who received an inactivated influenza vaccine.

This clonotype has just a few counts. The V call is TRBV28, the J call TRBJ1-5; D gene uncertain. Germline CDR1 reads MDHEN; CDR2 reads SYDVKM. This CDR3 comprises 11 residues. V was shortened by 5 bases and J by 4 bases, with 3 bases between the two germline ends. The CDR3 DNA reads TGTGCCAGCAGTATAAATCAGCCCCAGCATTTT. Translated, it gives CASSINQPQHF.

This clonotype was counted between two and nine times. The rearrangement links TRBV12-3 or TRBV12-4 to TRBJ2-1; D is unresolved. Trimming cost V 6 bases and J 3 bases, with 12 bases left between them. The CDR3 spans 14 residues. The CDR3 reads CASRAYSNYNEQFF. In DNA form, the CDR3 reads TGTGCCAGCAGAGCCTATAGCAACTACAATGAGCAGTTCTTC.

This clonotype was observed at least ten times. This rearrangement joins TRBV29-1 to TRBJ2-2; D gene unclear. The germline V and J ends were trimmed by 7 bases and 6 bases, with 9 bases remaining between them. The CDR3 is 11 amino acids. The germline gives CDR1 SQVTM, CDR2 ANQGSEA. CDR3 residues: CSAEFSGELFF. The CDR3, as DNA: TGCAGCGCTGAGTTTTCCGGGGAGCTGTTTTTT.

The chain joins TRBV20-1 to TRBJ1-3, with a weak D call TRBD1 (6 bases). This CDR3 has 15 residues. Trimming cost V 5 bases and J 4 bases, with 18 bases left between them. Germline V gives CDR1 DFQATT, CDR2 SNEGSKA (reference sequence). CDR3 in DNA: TGCAGTGCTCTAAAGGGGGGGGCTGGAGGAAACACCATATATTTT. Its translation is CSALKGGAGGNTIYF.

V gene TRBV18 combines with J gene TRBJ2-7; D is unresolved. Germline values: CDR1 KGHSH, CDR2 LQKENI. V was clipped by 3 bases and J by 3 bases, with 12 bases between them. This CDR3 region has 14 residues. The CDR3 DNA reads as TGTGCCAGCTCACCCCCCAATAAGGGCTACGAGCAGTACTTC. Its protein product is CASSPPNKGYEQYF.

This clonotype was found a few times. The chain links TRBV20-1 to TRBJ1-6, with D tentatively TRBD1 (6 bases). CDR3 length equals 14 residues. From germline, CDR1 is DFQATT and CDR2 SNEGSKA (reference sequence). V was cut by 3 bases and J by 7 bases, with 13 bases left in between. The CDR3 sequence is CSARRQDQNSPLHF. The DNA for the CDR3 is TGCAGTGCTAGGCGACAGGACCAGAATTCACCCCTCCACTTT.

The chain carries TRBV7-9 and TRBJ2-2, with 9 bases aligning to TRBD2. The CDR3 has 15 residues. Germline V CDR1 and CDR2: SEHNR, FQNEAQ (reference sequence). V lost 4 bases to trimming and J lost 6 bases; unmatched junction nucleotides: 6. This chain's CDR3 is CASSSTGTSPGELFF. In nucleotides, the CDR3 is TGTGCCAGCAGCTCCACCGGGACTAGCCCCGGGGAGCTGTTTTTT.

This rearrangement joins TRBV16 to TRBJ1-4; perhaps TRBD1 as D (6 bases). The germline V and J ends were trimmed by 2 bases and 6 bases, with 16 bases remaining between them. The CDR3 loop spans 16 amino acids. CDR1 and CDR2 (germline): KGHSY, FQNENV. The CDR3 sequence is CASSQGPGGLDEKLFF. CDR3 in DNA: TGTGCCAGCAGCCAAGGGCCCGGGGGGCTAGATGAAAAACTGTTTTTT.

The V and J genes are TRBV6-2 or TRBV6-3 and TRBJ1-2; 7 bases are a match to TRBD1. Germline V CDR1 and CDR2: MNHEY, SVGEGT. This CDR3 contains 14 residues. V gave up 6 bases and J gave up 4 bases; unmatched junction bases: 8. This CDR3 is CASSRQGWTYGYTF. CDR3 nucleotides: TGTGCCAGCAGCCGACAGGGCTGGACCTATGGCTACACCTTC.

The chain recombines TRBV29-1 with TRBJ2-7, with 7 bases matching TRBD2. The CDR3 is 14 amino acids. Germline V CDR1 and CDR2: SQVTM, ANQGSEA. V lost 5 bases and J lost 3; bases outside the gene matches: 10. CDR3: CSVWGGVFFYEQYF. Written as DNA, the CDR3 is TGCAGCGTTTGGGGGGGGGTTTTCTTCTACGAGCAGTACTTC.

This clonotype has just a few counts. The chain employs TRBV27 and TRBJ2-3, with D possibly being TRBD2 (7 bases). The CDR3 spans 14 residues. The ends were cut back, 7 bases at V and 1 base at J, with 12 bases in the middle. Germline-derived CDR1 and CDR2 are MNHEY and SMNVEV (reference sequence). DNA for the CDR3: TGTGCCAGCACTCGGGGGGCCCGCACAGATACGCAGTATTTT. It is translated as CASTRGARTDTQYF.

The rearrangement uses TRBV5-1 and TRBJ1-1, with TRBD1 as a possible D gene (6 bases). V gave up 5 bases and J gave up 6 bases, with 20 bases separating them. Germline V gene lookup returns CDR1 SGHRS and CDR2 YFSETQ. The CDR3 spans 15 residues. The CDR3 DNA is TGCGCCAGCAGTCTGGCGGACAGTTATAACCCTGAAGCTTTCTTT. It specifies CASSLADSYNPEAFF.

This chain uses TRBV29-1 with TRBJ2-3, with D perhaps matching TRBD2 (6 bases). The germline V gene encodes CDR1 SQVTM and CDR2 ANQGSEA. The CDR3 loop spans 14 amino acids. This chain's CDR3 is CSSLGLTGTDTQYF. The CDR3 coding sequence is TGCAGTTCCCTTGGACTAACCGGCACAGATACGCAGTATTTT.

CDR3 region: CASSLGVTEAFF. The DNA of the CDR3 is TGTGCCAGCAGCCTGGGCGTCACTGAAGCTTTCTTT. The chain employs TRBV7-9 and TRBJ1-1, with D hard to call. Trimming removed 5 bases from V and 4 bases from J, with 8 bases in between. This CDR3 is 12 amino acids long. Germline-derived CDR1 and CDR2 are SEHNR and FQNEAQ (reference sequence).

This clonotype has at least ten counts. The chain employs TRBV19 and TRBJ1-1; 7 bases align to TRBD1. V lost 6 bases and J lost 0; bases outside the gene matches: 1. Germline V lookup: CDR1 LNHDA, CDR2 SQIVND (reference sequence). The CDR3 has 13 residues. The CDR3 DNA follows: TGTGCCAGTAGGGGACAGATGAACACTGAAGCTTTCTTT. Its protein is CASRGQMNTEAFF.

The V and J genes are TRBV10-3 and TRBJ2-7; the D is unclear. The germline V and J ends were trimmed by 1 base and 0 bases, with 4 bases remaining between them. The CDR3 runs to 13 residues. CDR1 is ENHRY, CDR2 SYGVKD, per germline. The CDR3 DNA reads TGTGCCATCAGTGAGTACAGCTCCTACGAGCAGTACTTC. Its protein product is CAISEYSSYEQYF.

This clonotype was counted a few times. The CDR3 DNA reads TGTGCCAGCAGCGCCTCGGGACAGGGCTACAATGAGCAGTTCTTC. This encodes CASSASGQGYNEQFF. The genes are TRBV9 and TRBJ2-1; 9 nucleotides match TRBD1. Trimming took 3 bases from V and 3 from J; bases not matched to a gene: 4. CDR1 is SGDLS and CDR2 is YYNGEE in the germline V gene. The CDR3 length is 15 residues.

V is TRBV5-1 and J is TRBJ1-2; no firm D call. Germline CDR1 reads SGHRS; CDR2 reads YFSETQ. This CDR3 is built from 14 residues. V was clipped by 4 bases and J by 4 bases, with 14 bases between them. The CDR3 nucleotides are TGCGCCAGCAGCCCGGAGGGCAGAAGCTATGGCTACACCTTC. Its translation: CASSPEGRSYGYTF.

The V and J genes are TRBV6-2 or TRBV6-3 and TRBJ2-3; D unresolved. CDR1 MNHEY and CDR2 SVGEGT come from the germline V gene. This CDR3 contains 12 residues. Trimming stripped 6 bases from V and 2 bases from J, with 6 bases between. The CDR3 reads CASSRITDTQYF. In nucleotides, the CDR3 is TGTGCCAGCAGCCGGATCACAGATACGCAGTATTTT.

V usage is TRBV6-2 or TRBV6-3 and J usage is TRBJ2-2, with 7 bases matching TRBD2. This CDR3 contains 15 residues. The trim removed 4 bases at V and 3 bases at J, leaving 5 bases unmatched. Germline CDR1 and CDR2: MNHEY and SVGEGT. The CDR3 nucleotides read TGTGCCAGCAGTTGGCGGGGGAAGTACACCGGGGAGCTGTTTTTT. Residues: CASSWRGKYTGELFF.